The source of this T cell receptor beta chain is a study of blood T cell repertoires in COVID-19. The overall study: Italy, Spain and the United States were the sources of the convalescent and acute COVID-19 samples. T cells, B-cell-depleted T cells, or PBMCs supplied cDNA or gDNA.

V lost 5 bases to trimming and J lost 5 bases; unmatched junction nucleotides: 7. The CDR3 sequence is 15 residues long. Germline V CDR1 and CDR2: SGHRS, YFSETQ. Under the authors' procedure: Estimation of nucleated cell counts relied on the amplification of reference gene primers. Only in-frame clones appear in the TCRdb table, and some are missing; sequencing was by immunoSEQ multiplex PCR. V, J and clone size are those of that table, while D and trimming were read from the DNA. This table has approximately 210,000 clones, 88% appearing once. The clonotype originates from a man between 65 and 85 years old with acute or convalescent COVID-19. This chain uses TRBV5-1 with TRBJ2-7; 13 bases are shared with TRBD2. Sequencing was performed on peripheral blood. CDR3 protein: CASRRSGTSGNEQYF. For the CDR3, the DNA is TGCGCCAGCAGACGATCCGGGACTAGCGGGAACGAGCAGTACTTC.